This note documents a single T cell receptor beta chain sequence. The antigen is undetermined. Trimming took off 6 bases at V and 3 bases at J, with 14 bases between the two ends. The CDR3 runs to 14 residues. Germline values: CDR1 PRHDT, CDR2 FYEKMQ (reference sequence). This record belongs to a study of CD8 T cells in Susac syndrome. cDNA came from around 0.54 to 1 ug RNA primed by random hexamers. The TCR beta CDR3 was amplified by immunoSEQ multiplex PCR across 54 Vbeta, 13 Jbeta. TCRdb ran MiXCR on the immunoSEQ multiplex PCR reads and lists one entry per CDR3 protein. Of fewer than 250,000 distinct CDR3 sequences listed, 92% are singletons. TCR beta sequencing was performed on blood CD8+ and CD4+ T cells. TEMRA cells were FACS-enriched, while CD8+ and CD4+ T cells were negatively isolated. Study-level findings and limits: By the study's own acknowledgment, its TCR sequencing and HLA analysis included relatively few individuals.

Input material: CD8+ T cells from PBMCs. The chain links TRBV13 to TRBJ1-2, with D perhaps TRBD1 (5 bases). The sequence derives from a human donor with multiple sclerosis. Written as DNA, the CDR3 is TGTGCCAGCAGACGAGTCGGGACGGACTATGGCTACACCTTC. As protein: CASRRVGTDYGYTF.